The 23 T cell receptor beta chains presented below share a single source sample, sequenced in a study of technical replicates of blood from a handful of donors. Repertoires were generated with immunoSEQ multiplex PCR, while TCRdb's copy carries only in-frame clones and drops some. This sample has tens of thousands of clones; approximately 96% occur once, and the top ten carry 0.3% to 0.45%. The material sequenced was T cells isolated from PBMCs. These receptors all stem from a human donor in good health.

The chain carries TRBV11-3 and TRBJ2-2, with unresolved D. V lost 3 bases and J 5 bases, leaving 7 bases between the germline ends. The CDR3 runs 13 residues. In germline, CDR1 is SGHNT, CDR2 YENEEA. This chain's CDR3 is CASSFIRTGELFF. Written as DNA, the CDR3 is TGTGCCAGCAGCTTTATCCGGACCGGGGAGCTGTTTTTT.

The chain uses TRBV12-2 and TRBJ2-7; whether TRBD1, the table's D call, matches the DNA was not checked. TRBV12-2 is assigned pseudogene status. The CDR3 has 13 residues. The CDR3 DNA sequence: TGTGCAAGTCGCTTAGACAGGGGGTACGAGCAGTACTTC. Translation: CASRLDRGYEQYF.

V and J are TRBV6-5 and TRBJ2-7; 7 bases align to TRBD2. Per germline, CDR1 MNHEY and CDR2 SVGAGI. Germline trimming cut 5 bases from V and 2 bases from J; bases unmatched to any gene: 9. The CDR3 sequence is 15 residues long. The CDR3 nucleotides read TGTGCCAGCAGTCTTGGCCTAGCGGTTACCTACGAGCAGTACTTC. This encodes CASSLGLAVTYEQYF.

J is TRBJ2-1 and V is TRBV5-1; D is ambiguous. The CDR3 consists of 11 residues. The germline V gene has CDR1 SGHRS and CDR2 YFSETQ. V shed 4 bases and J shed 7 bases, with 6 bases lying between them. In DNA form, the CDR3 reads TGCGCCAGCAGCCTTATGAATGAGCAGTTCTTC. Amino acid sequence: CASSLMNEQFF.

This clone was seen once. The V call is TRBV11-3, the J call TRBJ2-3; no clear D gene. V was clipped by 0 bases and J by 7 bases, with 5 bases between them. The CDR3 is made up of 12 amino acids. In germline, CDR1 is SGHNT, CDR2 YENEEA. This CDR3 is CASSLDHNTQYF. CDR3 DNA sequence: TGTGCCAGCAGCTTAGATCACAATACGCAGTATTTT.

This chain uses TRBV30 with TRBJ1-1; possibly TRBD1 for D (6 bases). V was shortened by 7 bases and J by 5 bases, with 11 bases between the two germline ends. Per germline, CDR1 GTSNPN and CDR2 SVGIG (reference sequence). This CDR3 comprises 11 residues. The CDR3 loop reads CASRGGTEAFF. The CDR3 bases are TGTGCCTCAAGGGGGGGGACTGAAGCTTTCTTT.

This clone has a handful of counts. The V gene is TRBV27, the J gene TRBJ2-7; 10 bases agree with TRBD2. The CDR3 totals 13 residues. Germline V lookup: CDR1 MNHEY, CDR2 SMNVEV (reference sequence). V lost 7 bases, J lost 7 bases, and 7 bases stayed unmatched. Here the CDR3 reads CASKLAGALEQYF. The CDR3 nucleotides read TGTGCCAGCAAGCTAGCGGGAGCCTTGGAGCAGTACTTC.

CDR3 DNA: TGTGCCAGCAGTTACCAGGGGGAGAGGGGTGAGCAGTTCTTC. As protein: CASSYQGERGEQFF. The V gene is TRBV6-5, the J gene TRBJ2-1; 7 bases line up with TRBD1. Germline assignment: CDR1 MNHEY and CDR2 SVGAGI. The CDR3 has 14 residues. The trim removed 2 bases at V and 9 bases at J, leaving 7 bases unmatched.

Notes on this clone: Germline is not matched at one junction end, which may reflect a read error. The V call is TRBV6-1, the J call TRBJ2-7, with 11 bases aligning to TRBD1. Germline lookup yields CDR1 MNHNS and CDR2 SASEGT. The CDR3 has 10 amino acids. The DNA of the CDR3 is TGTGCCAGCAGAGGACAGGGGGCTCTCTTC. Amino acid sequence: CASRGQGALF.

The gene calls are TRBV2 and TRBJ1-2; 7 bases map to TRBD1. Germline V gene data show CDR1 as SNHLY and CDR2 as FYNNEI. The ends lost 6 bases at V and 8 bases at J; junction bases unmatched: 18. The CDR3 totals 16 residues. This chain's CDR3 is CASSRARQGGLIGYTF. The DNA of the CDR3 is TGTGCCAGCAGCAGGGCACGACAGGGCGGTTTGATCGGCTACACCTTC.

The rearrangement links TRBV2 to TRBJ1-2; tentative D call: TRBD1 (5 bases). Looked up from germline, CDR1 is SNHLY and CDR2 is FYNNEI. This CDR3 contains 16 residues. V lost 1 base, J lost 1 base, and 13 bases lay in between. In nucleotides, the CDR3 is TGTGCCAGCAGTGAAGATAGGACGGGGGGTAACTATGGCTACACCTTC. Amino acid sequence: CASSEDRTGGNYGYTF.

CDR3 in DNA: TGTGCCAGCAGCTACGGGACTAGCGGAGTCGGGGAGCTGTTTTTT. Its translation: CASSYGTSGVGELFF. The chain combines TRBV7-2 with TRBJ2-2, with 11 bases matching TRBD2. V was pared by 4 bases and J by 7 bases, with 5 bases of the junction left unmatched. Germline CDR1 and CDR2: SGHTA and FQGNSA. The CDR3 totals 15 residues.

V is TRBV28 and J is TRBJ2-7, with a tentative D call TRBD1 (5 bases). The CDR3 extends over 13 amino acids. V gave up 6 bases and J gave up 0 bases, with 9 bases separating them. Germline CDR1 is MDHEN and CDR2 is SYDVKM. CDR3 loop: CASRTALSYEQYF. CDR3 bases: TGTGCCAGCAGGACAGCCCTCTCCTACGAGCAGTACTTC. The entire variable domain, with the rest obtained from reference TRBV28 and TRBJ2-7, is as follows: DVKVTQSSRYLVKRTGEKVFLECVQDMDHENMFWYRQDPGLGLRLIYFSYDVKMKEKGDIPEGYSVSREKKERFSLILESASTNQTSMYLCASRTALSYEQYFGPGTRLTVT.

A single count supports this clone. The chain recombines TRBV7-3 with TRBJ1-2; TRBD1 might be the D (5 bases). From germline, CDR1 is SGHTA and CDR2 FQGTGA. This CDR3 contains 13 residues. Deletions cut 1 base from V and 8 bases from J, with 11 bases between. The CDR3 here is CASSLSLAGGYTF. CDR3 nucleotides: TGTGCCAGCAGCTTAAGCCTCGCAGGGGGCTACACCTTC.

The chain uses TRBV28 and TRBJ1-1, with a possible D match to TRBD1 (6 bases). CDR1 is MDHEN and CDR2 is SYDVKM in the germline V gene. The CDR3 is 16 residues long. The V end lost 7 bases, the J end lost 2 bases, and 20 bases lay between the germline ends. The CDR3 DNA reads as TGTGCCAGCACCGAGATGGGGACAATCTACAACACTGAAGCTTTCTTT. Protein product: CASTEMGTIYNTEAFF.

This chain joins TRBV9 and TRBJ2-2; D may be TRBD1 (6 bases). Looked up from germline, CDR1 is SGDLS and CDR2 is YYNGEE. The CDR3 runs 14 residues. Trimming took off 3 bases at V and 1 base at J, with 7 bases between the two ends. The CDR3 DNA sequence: TGTGCCAGCAGCGCCAGGGGGAACACCGGGGAGCTGTTTTTT. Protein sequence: CASSARGNTGELFF.

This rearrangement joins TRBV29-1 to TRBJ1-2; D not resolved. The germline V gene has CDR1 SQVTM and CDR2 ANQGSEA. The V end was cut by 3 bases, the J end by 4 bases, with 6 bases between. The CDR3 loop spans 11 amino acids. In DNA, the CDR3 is TGCAGCGTTGAGATAGCCTATGGCTACACCTTC. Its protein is CSVEIAYGYTF.

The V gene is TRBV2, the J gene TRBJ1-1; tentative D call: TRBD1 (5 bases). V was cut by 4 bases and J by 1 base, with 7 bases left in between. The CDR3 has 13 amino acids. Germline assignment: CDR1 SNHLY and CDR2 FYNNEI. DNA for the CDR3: TGTGCCAGCAGTGTAACAGGGAACACTGAAGCTTTCTTT. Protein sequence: CASSVTGNTEAFF.

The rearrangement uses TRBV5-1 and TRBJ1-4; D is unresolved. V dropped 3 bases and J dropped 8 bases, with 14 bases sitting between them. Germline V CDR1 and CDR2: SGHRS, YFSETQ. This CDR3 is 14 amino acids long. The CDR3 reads CASSSSGEAEKLFF. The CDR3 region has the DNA TGCGCCAGCAGCTCAAGTGGGGAGGCCGAAAAACTGTTTTTT.

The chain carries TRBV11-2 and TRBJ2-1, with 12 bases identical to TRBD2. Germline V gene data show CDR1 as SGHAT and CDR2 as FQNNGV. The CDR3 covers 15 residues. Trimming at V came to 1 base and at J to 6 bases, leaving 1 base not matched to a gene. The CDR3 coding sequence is TGTGCCAGCAGCTTAGGGACTAGCGGGACCAATGAGCAGTTCTTC. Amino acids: CASSLGTSGTNEQFF.

In nucleotides, the CDR3 is TGTGCCAGCAGCTTCTTTGAGGGCAGCACAGATACGCAGTATTTT. It yields the protein CASSFFEGSTDTQYF. This chain joins TRBV11-3 and TRBJ2-3, with D possibly matching TRBD2 (5 bases). Per the germline V gene, CDR1 is SGHNT and CDR2 is YENEEA. Between the trimmed V and J ends, which lost 3 bases and 0 bases, there was a span of 10 bases. The CDR3 sequence is 15 residues long.

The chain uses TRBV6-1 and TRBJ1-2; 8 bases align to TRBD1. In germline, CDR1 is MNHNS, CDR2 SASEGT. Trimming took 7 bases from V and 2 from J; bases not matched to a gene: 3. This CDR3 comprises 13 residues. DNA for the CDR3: TGTGCCAGCAATAACAGGGGGAACTATGGCTACACCTTC. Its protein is CASNNRGNYGYTF.

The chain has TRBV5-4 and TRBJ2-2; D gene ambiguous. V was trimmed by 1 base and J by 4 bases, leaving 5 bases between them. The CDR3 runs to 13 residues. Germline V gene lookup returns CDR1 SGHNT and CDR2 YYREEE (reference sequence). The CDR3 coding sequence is TGTGCCAGCAGCTTGAGAGTCACCGGGGAGCTGTTTTTT. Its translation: CASSLRVTGELFF. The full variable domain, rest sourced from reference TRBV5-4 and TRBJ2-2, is ETGVTQSPTHLIKTRGQQVTLRCSSQSGHNTVSWYQQALGQGPQFIFQYYREEENGRGNFPPRFSGLQFPNYSSELNVNALELDDSALYLCASSLRVTGELFFGEGSRLTVL.